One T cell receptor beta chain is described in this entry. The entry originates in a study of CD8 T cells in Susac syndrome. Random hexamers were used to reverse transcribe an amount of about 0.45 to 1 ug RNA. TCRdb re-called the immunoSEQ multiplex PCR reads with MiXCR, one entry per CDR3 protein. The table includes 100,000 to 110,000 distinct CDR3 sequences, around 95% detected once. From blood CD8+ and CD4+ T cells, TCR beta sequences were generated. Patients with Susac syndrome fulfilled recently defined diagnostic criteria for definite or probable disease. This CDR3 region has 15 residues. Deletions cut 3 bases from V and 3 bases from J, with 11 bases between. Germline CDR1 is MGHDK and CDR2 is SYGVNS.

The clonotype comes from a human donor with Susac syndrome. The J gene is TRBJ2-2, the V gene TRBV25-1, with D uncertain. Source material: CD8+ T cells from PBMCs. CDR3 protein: CASSDPGSHTGELFF. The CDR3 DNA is TGTGCCAGCAGTGACCCCGGGTCACACACCGGGGAGCTGTTTTTT.